Listed below are T cell receptor beta chains from one sample, sequenced in a study of T cells in tumors after PD-1 blockade. Here immunoSEQ multiplex PCR was the method, and the copy in TCRdb shows in-frame clones only, minus some. The data show more than 8,000 clones, around two thirds seen once. Here the sequenced sample was tumor tissue, taken after anti-PD-1 treatment. Every receptor here comes from a human donor with basal cell carcinoma. Each CDR3 is given with its conserved first and last residue. A D gene is named only where the DNA matches it firmly. Only part of the rows carry a size: once, few, many, or a class if the clone is expanded.

j_gene | d_gene | v_gene | abundance | CDR3nt | CDR3aa
TRBJ2-5 | - | TRBV6-1 | once | TGTGCCAGCAGTGAAGCATCCGGGCGTGAGACCCAGTACTTC | CASSEASGRETQYF
TRBJ1-6 | - | TRBV7-8 | - | TGTGCCAGCAGCTTATCCAGGGGTAATTCACCCCTCCACTTT | CASSLSRGNSPLHF
TRBJ2-5 | TRBD1 | TRBV2 | - | TGTGCCAGCAGTCAGGACAGGGCTCTTGGAGAGACCCAGTACTTC | CASSQDRALGETQYF
TRBJ2-1 | - | TRBV9 | - | TGTGCCAGCAGCGTAGCTGGGACTTACAATGAGCAGTTCTTC | CASSVAGTYNEQFF
TRBJ2-4 | TRBD2 | TRBV18 | - | TGTGCCAGCTCGGCCTGGGAGGGAGGGAACATTCAGTACTTC | CASSAWEGGNIQYF
TRBJ2-7 | - | TRBV9 | - | TGTGCCAGCAGCGTAGGGAACGCAGGCTCCTACGAGCAGTACTTC | CASSVGNAGSYEQYF
TRBJ2-7 | - | TRBV2 | - | TGTGCCAGCAGTGGCCCGGGGGCAGTAGCGTACGAGCAGTACTTC | CASSGPGAVAYEQYF
TRBJ2-5 | - | TRBV6-5 | - | TGTGCCAGCAGCCGGGGTGGGGGTCAGGGAGAGACCCAGTACTTC | CASSRGGGQGETQYF
TRBJ1-2 | - | TRBV6-5 | - | TGTGCCAGCAGTTACTCGACCGGGAGCCAGGGCGGCGGCTACACCTTC | CASSYSTGSQGGGYTF
TRBJ2-7 | - | TRBV6-6 | - | TGTGCCAGCAGGCCCCTGGGGGGGGCGACCCACGAGCAGTACTTC | CASRPLGGATHEQYF
TRBJ2-2 | TRBD1 | TRBV10-3 | - | TGTGCCATCAGGAGATCTCAGGGGGCCATCGGGGAGCTGTTTTTT | CAIRRSQGAIGELFF
TRBJ2-7 | - | TRBV14 | - | TGTGCCAGCAGCAAAGCTTACAGGGACTCGGAGCAGTACTTC | CASSKAYRDSEQYF
TRBJ1-1 | - | TRBV6-1 | - | TGTGCCAGCAGTGAAGCTGCAAGGTCCGCTGGAAACACTGAAGCTTTCTTT | CASSEAARSAGNTEAFF
TRBJ1-4 | - | TRBV18 | few | TGTGCCAGCTCACCAGATTATAATGAAAAACTGTTTTTT | CASSPDYNEKLFF
TRBJ2-7 | TRBD2 | TRBV5-1 | few | TGCGCCAGCAGCACCACTAGCGGACCAAGCTCCTACGAGCAGTACTTC | CASSTTSGPSSYEQYF
TRBJ2-7 | TRBD2 | TRBV5-1 | - | TGCGCCAGCAGCACCCGACTAGCGGGGGGGCACGAGCAGTACTTC | CASSTRLAGGHEQYF
TRBJ2-2 | - | TRBV7-8 | - | TGTGCCAGCAGCTTAGTCAAGGCCGGGGAGCTGTTTTTT | CASSLVKAGELFF
TRBJ1-6 | - | TRBV6-6 | few | TGTGCCAGCAGTCCGCTCAGGGGCTCTGTTTCACCCCTCCACTTT | CASSPLRGSVSPLHF
TRBJ2-7 | TRBD1 | TRBV5-6 | - | TGTGCCAGCAGCTTCCAGGCAGGGGGCAGGTCCGAGCAGTACTTC | CASSFQAGGRSEQYF
TRBJ2-3 | TRBD2 | TRBV18 | - | TGTGCCAGCTCACCACGTTCGGCGGGGGGCTCTAACGTGGATACGCAGTATTTT | CASSPRSAGGSNVDTQYF
TRBJ2-5 | TRBD2 | TRBV5-1 | few | TGCGCCAGCAGCTTTAGCGGGGCCCCAGAGACCCAGTACTTC | CASSFSGAPETQYF
TRBJ2-3 | - | TRBV14 | - | TGTGCCAGCAGCCGATTGGAGGGTGCTAGCACAGATACGCAGTATTTT | CASSRLEGASTDTQYF
TRBJ2-2 | - | TRBV19 | - | TGTGCCAGTACCGCGACTAGTCGGAACACCGGGGAGCTGTTTTTT | CASTATSRNTGELFF
TRBJ2-5 | TRBD2 | TRBV5-4 | - | TGTGCCAGCAGTTTAGCGGGGGGGCTAGGAGAGACCCAGTACTTC | CASSLAGGLGETQYF
TRBJ2-7 | - | TRBV15 | - | TGTGCCACCAGCAGAGCAACCGGGGCCTACGAGCAGTACTTC | CATSRATGAYEQYF
TRBJ1-4 | - | TRBV19 | - | TGTGCCAGTAAAAAAGGGAGCACCGGTGGGGAAAAACTGTTTTTT | CASKKGSTGGEKLFF
TRBJ2-5 | - | TRBV5-5 | - | TGTGCCAGCACCGGCTTCGCAGAGACCCAGTACTTC | CASTGFAETQYF
TRBJ1-1 | TRBD1 | TRBV3-1/TRBV3-2 | - | TGTGCCAGCAGCCTTAGACAGGGGCTGAACACTGAAGCTTTCTTT | CASSLRQGLNTEAFF